This T cell receptor (beta chain) was sequenced in a study of shared clonotypes between healthy human individuals. There are a few counts of this clone. What it binds is unknown. Whole-study findings and limits: Sharing across four donors was highest in naive CD4 (roughly 5%) and lowest in memory CD8 (approximately 0.4%). Compared with clonotypes that all four donors shared, non-shared clonotypes had lower generation probabilities.

Some clones are missing from TCRdb's copy, which holds only in-frame ones; the method was immunoSEQ multiplex PCR. The sample shows about 120,000 clones, around 68% of them seen only once. Germline V gene lookup returns CDR1 MGHDK and CDR2 SYGVNS. The length of the CDR3 is 15 residues. V was clipped by 1 base and J by 2 bases; unmatched bases: 4. The source material was memory CD8+ T cells sorted from blood. Described subset: CD45RO+ cells pooled with CCR7-negative TemRA cells. This receptor was taken from a woman aged 30 to 39 in good health. V usage is TRBV25-1 and J usage is TRBJ2-5; 7 positions match TRBD2. This CDR3 reads CASSESGGVQETQYF. DNA of the CDR3: TGTGCCAGCAGTGAATCGGGGGGAGTACAAGAGACCCAGTACTTC.